Below, 7 T cell receptor beta chains from the same sample are listed, as sequenced in a study of human T cells and chemical hapten exposure. TCRdb used MiXCR to reprocess the RACE reads, holding one entry per CDR3 protein. The data contain tens of thousands of distinct CDR3 sequences, around 12% of them singletons. Sample time point: patch test 3, about 24 weeks after DPC sensitization. Treatment here: therapeutic diphenylcyclopropenone sensitization with weekly scalp DPC. The input for sequencing was whole blood, taken in connection with sensitization to the hapten diphenylcyclopropenone (DPC). The receptors stem from a man aged 25-45 years with alopecia areata. Some clones in this sample may be carry-over from other donors' samples.

This clonotype was seen many times. This chain joins TRBV3-1 and TRBJ2-7; 9 nucleotides line up with TRBD1. The germline CDR1 and CDR2 sequences are LGHDT and YNNKEL (reference sequence). V dropped 2 bases and J dropped 7; count of bases not matched to a gene: 6. The length of the CDR3 is 14 residues. CDR3 nucleotide sequence: TGTGCCAGCAGCCAACTACAGGGGGCGCGGGAGCAGTACTTC. Translation: CASSQLQGAREQYF.

This chain connects TRBV7-2 to TRBJ2-3; unclear D gene. Germline V gene data show CDR1 as SGHTA and CDR2 as FQGNSA. The CDR3 spans 15 residues. Trimming pared 5 bases from V and 5 bases from J, leaving 17 bases between. CDR3 nucleotide sequence: TGTGCCAGCAGCGCACCCGGGTCCCCCCAAGATACGCAGTATTTT. The encoded protein is CASSAPGSPQDTQYF.

This clonotype has a count of ten or more. V and J are TRBV11-2 and TRBJ2-4; D remains ambiguous. Germline V gene data show CDR1 as SGHAT and CDR2 as FQNNGV. V lost 2 bases and J lost 0, with 11 bases in between. The CDR3 is 16 residues long. CDR3 sequence reads: CASSLLPALAKNIQYF. The CDR3, as DNA: TGTGCCAGCAGCTTATTGCCAGCCCTAGCCAAAAACATTCAGTACTTC.

This clonotype appeared a few times. V is TRBV11-2 and J is TRBJ1-1; no definite D call. V lost 5 bases and J 4 bases, leaving 11 bases between the germline ends. Germline CDR1 is SGHAT and CDR2 is FQNNGV. The CDR3 spans 13 residues. The CDR3 is CASSPPRRTEAFF. The CDR3 region has the DNA TGTGCCAGCAGCCCCCCGAGACGCACTGAAGCTTTCTTT.

At least ten counts were recorded for this clonotype. The chain joins TRBV7-9 to TRBJ2-3, with 9 bases aligning to TRBD1. Germline-derived CDR1 and CDR2 are SEHNR and FQNEAQ (reference sequence). With V trimmed by 6 bases and J by 3 bases, 10 bases remained unmatched. This CDR3 is 16 amino acids long. CDR3 in amino acids: CASREPGTGPTDTQYF. The CDR3 nucleotides read TGTGCCAGCAGGGAACCCGGGACAGGGCCAACAGATACGCAGTATTTT.

In its sample, this clonotype was seen a few times. In nucleotides, the CDR3 is TGTGCCAGCAGTTTAGGGGTCACTTGGGTAAGGCAGCCCCAGCATTTT. Encoded protein: CASSLGVTWVRQPQHF. J is TRBJ1-5 and V is TRBV12-3 or TRBV12-4; D ambiguous. Trimming took off 1 base at V and 7 bases at J, with 17 bases between the two ends. The length of the CDR3 is 16 residues.

Regarding this clonotype: It may be a read error: a sequence one base away is much more abundant. The chain employs TRBV3-1 and TRBJ1-1; possible D gene TRBD1, 5 bases. Germline loops: CDR1 LGHDT, CDR2 YNNKEL (reference sequence). This CDR3 region has 14 residues. CDR3 DNA sequence: TGTGCCATCAGCCAAGATGTGCAGGGCGGTGAAGCTTTCTTT. Its translation: CAISQDVQGGEAFF. Supplemented by reference TRBV3-1 and TRBJ1-1, the full variable domain reads DTAVSQTPKYLVTQMGNDKSIKCEQNLGHDTMYWYKQDSKKFLKIMFSYNNKELIINETVPNRFSPKSPDKAHLNLHINSLELGDSAVYFCAISQDVQGGEAFFGQGTRLTVV.